These 5 T cell receptor beta chains were sequenced from one sample in a study of vaccination and CD4 T cells after COVID-19. Treatment meaning: 10-day PBMC culture with coronavirus spike peptide pools or control peptides (ViraFEST assay). The Oncomine TCR Beta short-read assay sequenced DNA from cultured CD4+ T cells. TCRdb used MiXCR to reprocess the PCR reads, holding one entry per CDR3 protein. The table has around 20,000 distinct CDR3 sequences, about 40% seen once. Their antigen targets remain unknown. The sequencing here drew on CD4+ T cells from blood, cultured in vitro, taken before SARS-CoV-2 vaccination. The receptors come from a human donor who received a COVID-19 vaccine.

The rearrangement links TRBV25-1 to TRBJ2-7; D is perhaps TRBD1 (6 bases). Trimming took 3 bases from V and 0 from J, leaving 12 bases between them. Per germline, CDR1 MGHDK and CDR2 SYGVNS. This CDR3 is 15 amino acids long. The CDR3 region is CASSELGDNSYEQYF. As DNA, the CDR3 is TGTGCCAGCAGTGAGTTAGGGGACAACTCCTACGAGCAGTACTTC.

This clonotype was counted between two and nine times. The rearrangement uses TRBV6-1 and TRBJ1-1, with 7 bases aligning to TRBD1. The germline V gene has CDR1 MNHNS and CDR2 SASEGT. The CDR3 extends over 15 amino acids. Unmatched junction bases numbered 7, after V lost 5 bases and J lost 1 base. CDR3 sequence (DNA): TGTGCCAGCAGTCCCAGGGGGGGTAAGAACACTGAAGCTTTCTTT. It specifies CASSPRGGKNTEAFF.

The rearrangement uses TRBV6-1 and TRBJ1-1; D ambiguous. V was pared by 4 bases and J by 3 bases, with 12 bases between. In germline, CDR1 is MNHNS, CDR2 SASEGT. The CDR3 loop spans 14 amino acids. CDR3 sequence reads: CASSVGPGDTEAFF. In DNA, the CDR3 is TGTGCCAGCAGTGTGGGTCCCGGGGACACTGAAGCTTTCTTT.

The chain carries TRBV5-1 and TRBJ1-6; no clear D gene. The CDR3 spans 14 residues. Germline CDR1 SGHRS, CDR2 YFSETQ. Trimming shortened V by 1 base and J by 7 bases, and 9 bases separated the two germline ends. CDR3 protein: CASSLREGNSPLHF. The CDR3 coding sequence is TGCGCCAGCAGCTTGAGGGAAGGGAATTCACCCCTCCACTTT. The full variable domain, its missing parts supplied by reference TRBV5-1 and TRBJ1-6, is KAGVTQTPRYLIKTRGQQVTLSCSPISGHRSVSWYQQTPGQGLQFLFEYFSETQRNKGNFPGRFSGRQFSNSRSEMNVSTLELGDSALYLCASSLREGNSPLHFGNGTRLTVT.

This clonotype appeared a few times. This sequence joins TRBV19 and TRBJ1-2; 7 bases match TRBD1. Germline V gene lookup returns CDR1 LNHDA and CDR2 SQIVND (reference sequence). This CDR3 comprises 13 residues. Germline trimming cut 6 bases from V and 4 bases from J; bases unmatched to any gene: 5. CDR3 region: CASRGDSPYGYTF. Written as DNA, the CDR3 is TGTGCCAGTAGGGGGGACAGCCCCTATGGCTACACCTTC.